This T cell receptor (beta chain) originates from a study of T cells in Graves' hyperthyroidism and ophthalmopathy. Study as a whole: Blood was drawn when the patient was first diagnosed and still untreated.

Concerning this clonotype itself: No antigen is known for it.

Participants, patients aged 18 to 65, had newly diagnosed hyperthyroidism with a duration under 2 months. This sample holds PBMCs from about 9.3 ml fresh peripheral blood. RNA transcripts gave rise to amplified TCR beta CDR3 regions. In the first-round RT-PCR of the TCR CDR3, the HTBI primer set was used. TCRdb re-derived calls from the multiplex PCR reads in MiXCR, one entry per CDR3 protein. The data hold about 380,000 distinct CDR3 sequences, with around 14% observed a single time. Study outcomes and limitations: Model-based prediction identified ophthalmopathy a median about 7 months prior to its onset.

The V gene's germline CDR1 is SGHVS and CDR2 FQNEAQ. CDR3 size: 17 residues. Trimming shortened V by 5 bases and J by 2 bases, and 16 bases separated the two germline ends. This receptor was obtained from a woman aged 55-75 years with Graves' hyperthyroidism. The V and J genes are TRBV7-8 and TRBJ1-6; D is perhaps TRBD1 (5 bases). The sample consisted of blood. CDR3 bases: TGTGCCAGCAGCCACCGACAGCCGACTACCTATAATTCACCCCTCCACTTT. Residues: CASSHRQPTTYNSPLHF.